This is a list of T cell receptor beta chains from one sample in a study of technical replicates of blood from several donors. Some clones are missing from TCRdb's copy, which holds only in-frame ones; the method was immunoSEQ multiplex PCR. The table has some 78,000 clones, about 93% seen once. The sequenced sample was T cells isolated from PBMCs. The receptors come from a human donor in good health. Both conserved end residues are part of each CDR3. A D gene is named only where the DNA matches it firmly. Clone size is shown for a subset of rows, as once, few, many or a class of expanded clone.

16 TRBJ2-5 TRBD2 - TRBV4-1 TGCGCCAGCAGCCAAAGCAGCGGGGGGGCCCAAGAGACCCAGTACTTC CASSQSSGGAQETQYF
15 TRBJ1-1 - - TRBV18 TGTGCCAGCTCACCACCGGGGCGGGGGAACACTGAAGCTTTCTTT CASSPPGRGNTEAFF
14 TRBJ2-1 - - TRBV13 TGTGCCAGCAGCTCCCGGCCGCAGGGCAATGAGCAGTTCTTC CASSSRPQGNEQFF
15 TRBJ2-3 TRBD2 - TRBV10-1 TGCGCCAGCAGTGTCCTTAGCGGGAGGACAGATACGCAGTATTTT CASSVLSGRTDTQYF
17 TRBJ2-7 TRBD2 - TRBV5-1 TGCGCCAGCAGCTTGGTGTCTAGCGGGGGCCTCTCCTACGAGCAGTACTTC CASSLVSSGGLSYEQYF
15 TRBJ1-5 TRBD1 - TRBV5-6 TGTGCCAGCAGCTTGGGACAGGGGAGCAATCAGCCCCAGCATTTT CASSLGQGSNQPQHF
15 TRBJ2-2 TRBD1 - TRBV7-8 TGTGCCAGCAGGCACAGGGGAGAAGGGGCCGGGGAGCTGTTTTTT CASRHRGEGAGELFF
17 TRBJ2-1 TRBD2 - TRBV27 TGTGCCAGCAGTTTATCGGGAGCTAGCGGTCCCTACAATGAGCAGTTCTTC CASSLSGASGPYNEQFF
14 TRBJ1-2 - once TRBV6-5 TGTGCCAGCAGTTACTCGATAGGGGGCTATGGCTACACCTTC CASSYSIGGYGYTF
12 TRBJ2-2 - - TRBV6-5 TGTGCCAGCAGAACAGGGTCCGGGGAGCTGTTTTTT CASRTGSGELFF
14 TRBJ1-1 TRBD1 - TRBV28 TGTGCCAGCAGCCCCTCAGACAGGGTCACTGAAGCTTTCTTT CASSPSDRVTEAFF
13 TRBJ1-2 TRBD1 - TRBV27 TGTGCCAGCAGTCAGGACAGGGTCTATGGCTACACCTTC CASSQDRVYGYTF
17 TRBJ1-3 TRBD1 - TRBV10-1 TGCGCCAGCAGTCCCCTCCGGGACAGGGGCTCTGGAAACACCATATATTTT CASSPLRDRGSGNTIYF
17 TRBJ2-5 TRBD2 - TRBV7-6 TGTGCCAGCAGCCCTAGCGGGGGGCTTGGGGTCTTGGAGACCCAGTACTTC CASSPSGGLGVLETQYF
16 TRBJ1-1 TRBD1 - TRBV18 TGTGCCAGCTCACCCTCCGGACAGGGGCGCGACACTGAAGCTTTCTTT CASSPSGQGRDTEAFF
16 TRBJ1-6 - - TRBV14 TGTGCCAGCAGCCAAGTTGGCAGGTCTGAAAATTCACCCCTCCACTTT CASSQVGRSENSPLHF
13 TRBJ1-1 - - TRBV6-1 TGTGCCAGCAGAGAACAGGGCGCCCCTGAAGCTTTCTTT CASREQGAPEAFF
13 TRBJ1-2 - - TRBV18 TGTGCCAGCTCCACTACAGGGTCCCATGGCTACACCTTC CASSTTGSHGYTF
13 TRBJ2-1 - - TRBV10-3 TGTGCCATCAGTGGCGGGGACTACAATGAGCAGTTCTTC CAISGGDYNEQFF
15 TRBJ1-4 TRBD1 - TRBV5-1 TGCGCCAGCAGCTTGGGGGACAGGGATAATGAAAAACTGTTTTTT CASSLGDRDNEKLFF
14 TRBJ1-1 - - TRBV5-1 TGCGCCAGCAGCTTGGGTACGGTGAACACTGAAGCTTTCTTT CASSLGTVNTEAFF
15 TRBJ1-1 TRBD1 few TRBV9 TGTGCCAGCAGCGTCACAGGGGGCCTCAACACTGAAGCTTTCTTT CASSVTGGLNTEAFF
17 TRBJ2-5 TRBD2 - TRBV7-6 TGTGCCAGCAGCTTACTAGCGGGAGGGCCAGTGAAGGAGACCCAGTACTTC CASSLLAGGPVKETQYF
12 TRBJ2-7 - - TRBV28 TGTGCCACCAAAGACATCTCGTACGAGCAGTACTTC CATKDISYEQYF
15 TRBJ2-2 TRBD1 - TRBV27 TGTGCCAGCAGTTTCCAGGGGGCGGTCGCCGGGGAGCTGTTTTTT CASSFQGAVAGELFF
16 TRBJ2-1 TRBD1 - TRBV4-1 TGCGCCAGCAGCCAAGTCAGGACAGGGGACTACAATGAGCAGTTCTTC CASSQVRTGDYNEQFF
13 TRBJ2-7 TRBD1 - TRBV29-1 TGCAGCGTCGGGACAGGGAAATCCTACGAGCAGTACTTC CSVGTGKSYEQYF
15 TRBJ1-2 - - TRBV9 TGTGCCAGCAGCGCCCATCGGAGTGTGGACTATGGCTACACCTTC CASSAHRSVDYGYTF
15 TRBJ2-7 TRBD1 - TRBV6-1 TGTGCCAGCACTTGGGACAGGACTCTCTCCTACGAGCAGTACTTC CASTWDRTLSYEQYF